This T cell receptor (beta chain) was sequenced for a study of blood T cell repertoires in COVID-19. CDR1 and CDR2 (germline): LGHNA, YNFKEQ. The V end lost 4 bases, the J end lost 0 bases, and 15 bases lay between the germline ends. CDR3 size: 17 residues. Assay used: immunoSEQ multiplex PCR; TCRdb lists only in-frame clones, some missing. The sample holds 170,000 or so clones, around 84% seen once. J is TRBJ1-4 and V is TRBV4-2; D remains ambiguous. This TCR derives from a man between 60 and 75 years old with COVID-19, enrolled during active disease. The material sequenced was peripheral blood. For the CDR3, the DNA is TGTGCCAGCAGCCCCTCTGGCGCGGGAACAACTAATGAAAAACTGTTTTTT. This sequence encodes CASSPSGAGTTNEKLFF.